The clone carrying this T cell receptor beta chain appeared many times. It was with unique molecular identifiers that the TCRbeta library was prepared. TCRdb used MiXCR to reprocess the PCR reads, holding one entry per CDR3 protein. The sample has 150,000 to 200,000 distinct CDR3 sequences, about 14% seen once. Unmatched junction bases numbered 3, after V lost 4 bases and J lost 0 bases. Germline V gene sequence: CDR1 SGHKS, CDR2 YYEKEE (reference sequence). The CDR3 extends over 15 amino acids. These data are taken from a study of T-cell reconstitution after alpha-beta-depleted transplantation in children.

Here the sequenced sample was PBMCs from the stem cell graft donor, taken from the stem cell graft. The chain links TRBV5-5 to TRBJ2-7, with 11 bases aligning to TRBD2. This TCR came from a human donor who donated a stem cell graft to a child with acute lymphoblastic leukemia. CDR3: CASSEGLAVSYEQYF. DNA for the CDR3: TGTGCCAGCAGCGAGGGACTAGCGGTCTCCTACGAGCAGTACTTC.